The present T cell receptor beta chain was sequenced within a study of human T cells and chemical hapten exposure. As to time point: pre-sensitization, week 0. Treatment indicated: therapeutic diphenylcyclopropenone sensitization with weekly scalp DPC. In germline, CDR1 is MNHEY, CDR2 SVGAGI. V gave up 5 bases and J gave up 0 bases, with 8 bases separating them. The CDR3 covers 14 residues. TCRdb recomputed calls from the RACE reads with MiXCR, one row per CDR3 protein. The table has roughly 380,000 distinct CDR3 sequences, 5.1% seen once. The rearrangement uses TRBV6-5 and TRBJ1-3; D remains unclear. The source is a woman aged 45 to 65 with alopecia areata. Some clones in this sample may be carry-over from other donors' samples. This specimen consisted of whole blood, obtained in connection with sensitization to the hapten diphenylcyclopropenone (DPC). CDR3 sequence reads: CASSVEVSGNTIYF. CDR3 nucleotide sequence: TGTGCCAGCAGTGTTGAAGTCTCTGGAAACACCATATATTTT.